The T cell receptor beta chain under discussion was sequenced for a study of control samples from healthy donors and cancer patients. CDR1 and CDR2 from the germline V gene are MGHRA and YSYEKL. The V gene end was trimmed by 4 bases and the J gene end by 3 bases; junction bases not matched to a gene: 3. The CDR3 runs 16 residues. TCRdb keeps only in-frame clones here, not all; method: immunoSEQ multiplex PCR. The sample lists about 76,000 clones, around nine tenths occurring once. This clonotype was obtained from a woman aged 50 to 60 with colorectal cancer. This chain connects TRBV4-1 to TRBJ2-1; 13 bases match TRBD2. Sequenced material: PBMCs. The CDR3 DNA reads TGCGCCAGCAGCCTCCGGACTAGCGGGAGCTACAATGAGCAGTTCTTC. Protein: CASSLRTSGSYNEQFF.